The source of this T cell receptor (beta chain) is a study of blood T cell repertoires in COVID-19. About the study: COVID-19 samples, acute and convalescent, were from the United States, Italy and Spain.

Under the authors' procedure: Nucleated cell number was recorded as an estimate derived from reference gene primer amplification. The data were produced by immunoSEQ multiplex PCR, yet TCRdb's version contains in-frame clones alone and is incomplete. Clone size and the V and J calls come from that table; the DNA yielded D and trimming. Among roughly 250,000 clones, about 91% were seen once, and the ten largest hold more than 0.95%. Participants were aged 18 to 89 years from roughly 26 US areas. In assigning cohorts, the study relied on participant-reported clinical history. V lost 8 bases, J lost 0 bases, and 11 bases lay in between. Germline V gives CDR1 MNHEY, CDR2 SVGAGI. There are 13 residues in the CDR3.

The source of this sequence is a woman aged 40 to 50 with acute COVID-19. Material for sequencing was PBMCs or T cells enriched from blood (not recorded which). The chain links TRBV6-5 to TRBJ2-7, with D possibly TRBD2 on 5 matching bases. The CDR3 nucleotides are TGTGCCAGCTACCAGCGGAGCTCCTACGAGCAGTACTTC. The encoded protein is CASYQRSSYEQYF.